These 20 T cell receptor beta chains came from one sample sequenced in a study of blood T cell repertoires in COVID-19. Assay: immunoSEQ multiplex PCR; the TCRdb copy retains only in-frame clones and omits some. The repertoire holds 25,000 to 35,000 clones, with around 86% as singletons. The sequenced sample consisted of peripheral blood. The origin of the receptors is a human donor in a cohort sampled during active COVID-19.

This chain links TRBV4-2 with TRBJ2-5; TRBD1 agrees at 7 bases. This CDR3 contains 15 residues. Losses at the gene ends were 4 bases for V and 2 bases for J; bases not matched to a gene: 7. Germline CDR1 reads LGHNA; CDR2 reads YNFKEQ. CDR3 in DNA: TGTGCCAGCAGCCGTAACAGGGGTAAACAAGAGACCCAGTACTTC. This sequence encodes CASSRNRGKQETQYF.

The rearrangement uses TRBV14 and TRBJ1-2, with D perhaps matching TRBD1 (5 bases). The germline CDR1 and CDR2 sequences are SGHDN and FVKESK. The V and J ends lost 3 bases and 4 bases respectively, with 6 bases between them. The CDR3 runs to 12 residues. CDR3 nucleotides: TGTGCCAGCAGCCAGGGGCCCTATGGCTACACCTTC. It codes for CASSQGPYGYTF.

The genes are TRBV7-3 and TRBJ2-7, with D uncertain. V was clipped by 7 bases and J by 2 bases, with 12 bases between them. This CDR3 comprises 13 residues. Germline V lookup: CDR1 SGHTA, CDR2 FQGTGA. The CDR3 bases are TGTGCCAGCACGTTCACCGAGACCTACGAGCAGTACTTC. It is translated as CASTFTETYEQYF.

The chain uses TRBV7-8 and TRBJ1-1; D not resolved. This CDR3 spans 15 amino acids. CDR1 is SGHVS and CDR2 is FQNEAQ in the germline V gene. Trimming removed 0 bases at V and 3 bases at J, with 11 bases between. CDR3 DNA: TGTGCCAGCAGCTTAGCCAGTCCCGATTACACTGAAGCTTTCTTT. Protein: CASSLASPDYTEAFF. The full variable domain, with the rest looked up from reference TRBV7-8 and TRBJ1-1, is GAGVSQSPRYKVAKRGQDVALRCDPISGHVSLFWYQQALGQGPEFLTYFQNEAQLDKSGLPSDRFFAERPEGSVSTLKIQRTQQEDSAVYLCASSLASPDYTEAFFGQGTRLTVV.

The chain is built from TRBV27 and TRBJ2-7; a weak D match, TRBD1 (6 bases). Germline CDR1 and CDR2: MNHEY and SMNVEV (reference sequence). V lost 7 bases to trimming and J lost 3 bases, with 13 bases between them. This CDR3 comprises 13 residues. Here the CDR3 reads CASKQGADYEQYF. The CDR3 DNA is TGTGCCAGCAAACAGGGAGCGGACTACGAGCAGTACTTC.

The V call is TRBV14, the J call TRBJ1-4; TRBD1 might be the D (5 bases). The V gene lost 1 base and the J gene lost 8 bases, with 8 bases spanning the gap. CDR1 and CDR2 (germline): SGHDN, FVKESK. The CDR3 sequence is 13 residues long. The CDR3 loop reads CASSQVGPEKLFF. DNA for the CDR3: TGTGCCAGCAGCCAAGTGGGGCCCGAAAAACTGTTTTTT. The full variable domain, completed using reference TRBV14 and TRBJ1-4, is EAGVTQFPSHSVIEKGQTVTLRCDPISGHDNLYWYRRVMGKEIKFLLHFVKESKQDESGMPNNRFLAERTGGTYSTLKVQPAELEDSGVYFCASSQVGPEKLFFGSGTQLSVL.

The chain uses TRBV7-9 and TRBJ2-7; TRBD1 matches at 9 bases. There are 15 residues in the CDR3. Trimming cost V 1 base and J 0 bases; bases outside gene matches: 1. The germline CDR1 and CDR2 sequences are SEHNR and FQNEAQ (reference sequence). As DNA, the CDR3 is TGTGCCAGCAGCTTAGGACAGGGGGACTCCTACGAGCAGTACTTC. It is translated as CASSLGQGDSYEQYF.

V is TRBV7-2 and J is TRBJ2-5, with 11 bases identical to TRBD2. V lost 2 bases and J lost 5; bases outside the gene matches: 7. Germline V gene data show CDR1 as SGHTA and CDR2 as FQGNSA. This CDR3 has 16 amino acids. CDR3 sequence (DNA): TGTGCCAGCAGCTTAAGACTAGCGGGGAAGAGGGAGACCCAGTACTTC. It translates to CASSLRLAGKRETQYF.

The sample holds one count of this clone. The CDR3: CASSLRQGALNTEAFF. The CDR3 region has the DNA TGTGCCAGTAGTCTAAGACAGGGGGCCCTGAACACTGAAGCTTTCTTT. The V call is TRBV19, the J call TRBJ1-1; 10 bases align to TRBD1. Losses at the gene ends were 5 bases for V and 0 bases for J; bases not matched to a gene: 6. Germline CDR1 reads LNHDA; CDR2 reads SQIVND (reference sequence). The CDR3 is 16 amino acids.

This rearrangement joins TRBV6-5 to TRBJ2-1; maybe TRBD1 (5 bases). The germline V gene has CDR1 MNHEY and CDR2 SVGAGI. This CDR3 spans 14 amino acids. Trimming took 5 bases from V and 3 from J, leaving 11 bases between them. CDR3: CASSIRTNYNEQFF. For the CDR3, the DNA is TGTGCCAGCAGTATTAGGACAAACTACAATGAGCAGTTCTTC.

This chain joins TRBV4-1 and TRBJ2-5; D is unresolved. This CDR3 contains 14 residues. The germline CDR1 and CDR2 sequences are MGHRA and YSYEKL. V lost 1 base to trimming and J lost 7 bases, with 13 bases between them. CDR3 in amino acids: CASSQGLHPGTQYF. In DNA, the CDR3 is TGCGCCAGCAGCCAAGGTCTCCATCCAGGGACCCAGTACTTC.

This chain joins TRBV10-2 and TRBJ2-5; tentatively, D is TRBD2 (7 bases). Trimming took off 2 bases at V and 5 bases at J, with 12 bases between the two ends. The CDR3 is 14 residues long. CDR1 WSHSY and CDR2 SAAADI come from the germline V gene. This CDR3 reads CASSEGGGWETQYF. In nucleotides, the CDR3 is TGCGCCAGCAGTGAGGGCGGGGGCTGGGAGACCCAGTACTTC.

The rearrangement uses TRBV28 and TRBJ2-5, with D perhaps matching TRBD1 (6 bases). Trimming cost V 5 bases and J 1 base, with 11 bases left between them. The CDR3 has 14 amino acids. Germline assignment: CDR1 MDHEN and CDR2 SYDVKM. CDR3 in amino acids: CASSAGTFQETQYF. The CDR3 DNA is TGTGCCAGCAGTGCTGGGACATTCCAAGAGACCCAGTACTTC.

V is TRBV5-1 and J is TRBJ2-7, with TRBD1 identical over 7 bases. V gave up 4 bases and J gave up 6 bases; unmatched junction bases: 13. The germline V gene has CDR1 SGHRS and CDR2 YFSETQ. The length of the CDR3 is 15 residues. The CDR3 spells CASSPWSGTDSEQYF. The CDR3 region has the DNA TGCGCCAGCAGCCCTTGGTCCGGGACAGATAGCGAGCAGTACTTC. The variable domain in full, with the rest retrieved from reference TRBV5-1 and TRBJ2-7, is KAGVTQTPRYLIKTRGQQVTLSCSPISGHRSVSWYQQTPGQGLQFLFEYFSETQRNKGNFPGRFSGRQFSNSRSEMNVSTLELGDSALYLCASSPWSGTDSEQYFGPGTRLTVT.

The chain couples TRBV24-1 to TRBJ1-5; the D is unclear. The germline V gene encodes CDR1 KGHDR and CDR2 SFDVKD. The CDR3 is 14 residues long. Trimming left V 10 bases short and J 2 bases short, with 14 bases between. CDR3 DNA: TGTGCCACTGGTGGTCGACGGGGCAATCAGCCCCAGCATTTT. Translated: CATGGRRGNQPQHF.

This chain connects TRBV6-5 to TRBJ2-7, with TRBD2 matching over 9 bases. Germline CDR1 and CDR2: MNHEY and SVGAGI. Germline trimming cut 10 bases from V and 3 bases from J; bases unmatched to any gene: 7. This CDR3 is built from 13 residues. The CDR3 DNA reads TGTGCCATCAGACTAGCGGATAGCTACGAGCAGTACTTC. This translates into CAIRLADSYEQYF.

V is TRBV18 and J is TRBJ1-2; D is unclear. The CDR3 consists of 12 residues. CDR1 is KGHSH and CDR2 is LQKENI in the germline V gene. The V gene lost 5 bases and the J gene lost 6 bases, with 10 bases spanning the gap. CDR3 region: CASSYTGNGYTF. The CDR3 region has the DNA TGTGCCAGCTCATACACGGGGAATGGCTACACCTTC.

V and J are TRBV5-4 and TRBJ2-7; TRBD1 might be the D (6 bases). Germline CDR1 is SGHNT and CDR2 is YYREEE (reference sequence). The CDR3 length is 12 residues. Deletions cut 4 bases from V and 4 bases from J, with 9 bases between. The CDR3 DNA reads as TGTGCCAGCAGCCGTGACAGGTACGAGCAGTACTTC. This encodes CASSRDRYEQYF.

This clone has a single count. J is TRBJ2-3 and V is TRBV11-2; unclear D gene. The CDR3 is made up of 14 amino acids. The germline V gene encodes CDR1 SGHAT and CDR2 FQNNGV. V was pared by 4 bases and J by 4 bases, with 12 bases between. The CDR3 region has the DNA TGTGCCAGCAGCTCCACCTTCCGGGCAGATACGCAGTATTTT. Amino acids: CASSSTFRADTQYF.

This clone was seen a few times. CDR3 bases: TGTGCCAGCAGCTTAGTCGCGGGGGCCACCTACAATGAGCAGTTCTTC. Residues: CASSLVAGATYNEQFF. V usage is TRBV7-2 and J usage is TRBJ2-1; D perhaps matches TRBD2 (7 bases). Trimming shortened V by 1 base and J by 2 bases, and 12 bases separated the two germline ends. The CDR3 length is 16 residues. Germline values: CDR1 SGHTA, CDR2 FQGNSA. Variable domain in full (rest from reference TRBV7-2 and TRBJ2-1): GAGVSQSPSNKVTEKGKDVELRCDPISGHTALYWYRQSLGQGLEFLIYFQGNSAPDKSGLPSDRFSAERTGGSVSTLTIQRTQQEDSAVYLCASSLVAGATYNEQFFGPGTRLTVL.